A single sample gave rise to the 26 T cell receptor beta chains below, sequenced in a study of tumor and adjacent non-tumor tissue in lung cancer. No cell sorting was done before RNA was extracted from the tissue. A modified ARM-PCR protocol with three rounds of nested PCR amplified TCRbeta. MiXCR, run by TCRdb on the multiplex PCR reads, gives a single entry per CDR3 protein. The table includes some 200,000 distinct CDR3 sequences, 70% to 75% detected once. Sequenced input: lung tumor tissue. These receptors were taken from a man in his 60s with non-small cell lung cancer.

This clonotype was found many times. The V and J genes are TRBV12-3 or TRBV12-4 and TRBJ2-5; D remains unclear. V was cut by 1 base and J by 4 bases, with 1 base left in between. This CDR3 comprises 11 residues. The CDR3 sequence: CASSLGETQYF. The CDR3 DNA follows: TGTGCCAGCAGTTTAGGAGAGACCCAGTACTTC.

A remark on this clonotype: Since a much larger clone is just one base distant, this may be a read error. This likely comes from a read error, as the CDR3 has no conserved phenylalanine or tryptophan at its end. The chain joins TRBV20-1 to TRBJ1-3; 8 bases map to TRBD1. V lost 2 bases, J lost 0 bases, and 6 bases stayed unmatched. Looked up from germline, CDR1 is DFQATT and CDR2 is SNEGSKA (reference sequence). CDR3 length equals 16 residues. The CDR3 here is CSARKDTGGSGNTIYL. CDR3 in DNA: TGCAGTGCTAGAAAGGATACAGGGGGCTCTGGAAACACCATATATCTT.

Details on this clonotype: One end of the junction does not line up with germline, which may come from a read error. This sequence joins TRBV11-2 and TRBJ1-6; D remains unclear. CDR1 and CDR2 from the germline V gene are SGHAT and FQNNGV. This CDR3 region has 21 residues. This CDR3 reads CASSLLPPTSLGDSYNPPLHF. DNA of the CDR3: TGTGCCAGCAGTTTATTACCCCCCACTAGTTTAGGCGATTCATATAATCCACCCCTCCACTTT.

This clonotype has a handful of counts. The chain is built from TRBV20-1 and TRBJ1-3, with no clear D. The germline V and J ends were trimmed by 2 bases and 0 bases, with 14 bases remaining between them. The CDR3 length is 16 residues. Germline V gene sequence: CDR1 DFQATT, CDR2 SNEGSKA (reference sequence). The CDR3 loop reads CSARRGDYSSGNTIYF. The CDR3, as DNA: TGCAGTGCTAGAAGAGGAGACTACTCCTCTGGAAACACCATATATTTT.

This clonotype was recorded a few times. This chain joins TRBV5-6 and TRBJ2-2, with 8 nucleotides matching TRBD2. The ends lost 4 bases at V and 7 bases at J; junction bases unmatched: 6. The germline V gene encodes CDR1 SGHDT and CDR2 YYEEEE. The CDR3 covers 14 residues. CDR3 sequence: CASSMGLVGGELFF. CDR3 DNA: TGTGCCAGCAGCATGGGACTAGTCGGCGGGGAGCTGTTTTTT.

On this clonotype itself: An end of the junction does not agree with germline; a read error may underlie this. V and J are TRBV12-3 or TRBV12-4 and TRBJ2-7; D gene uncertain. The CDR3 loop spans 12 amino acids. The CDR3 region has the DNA TGTTCCAGCAGTGAGGTCACCTACGAGCAGTACTTC. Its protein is CSSSEVTYEQYF.

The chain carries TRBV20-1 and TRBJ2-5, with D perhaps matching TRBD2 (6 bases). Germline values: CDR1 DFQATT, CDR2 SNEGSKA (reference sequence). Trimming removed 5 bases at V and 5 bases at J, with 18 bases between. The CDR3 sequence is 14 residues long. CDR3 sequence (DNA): TGCAGTGCTCGTAATGGGGGGATGATCGAGACCCAGTACTTC. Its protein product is CSARNGGMIETQYF.

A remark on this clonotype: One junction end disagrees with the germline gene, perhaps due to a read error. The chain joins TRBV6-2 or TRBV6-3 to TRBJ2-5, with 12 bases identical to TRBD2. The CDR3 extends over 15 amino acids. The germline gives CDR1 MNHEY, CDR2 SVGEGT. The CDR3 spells CTSCCGLAGRESQYF. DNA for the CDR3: TGTACCAGCTGTTGCGGACTAGCGGGAAGAGAGTCCCAGTACTTC.

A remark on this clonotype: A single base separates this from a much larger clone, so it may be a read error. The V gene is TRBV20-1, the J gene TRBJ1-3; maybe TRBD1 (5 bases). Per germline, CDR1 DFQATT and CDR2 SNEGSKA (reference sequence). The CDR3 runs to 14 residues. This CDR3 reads CIARVGAAGNTIYF. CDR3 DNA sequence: TGCATTGCTAGAGTAGGGGCCGCTGGAAACACCATATATTTT.

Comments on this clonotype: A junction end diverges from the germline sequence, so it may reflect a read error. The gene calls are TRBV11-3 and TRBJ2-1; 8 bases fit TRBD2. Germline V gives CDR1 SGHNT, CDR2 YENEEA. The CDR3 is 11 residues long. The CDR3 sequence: CARSLEREQLF. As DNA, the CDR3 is TGTGCCAGGAGCTTAGAGCGGGAGCAGCTCTTC.

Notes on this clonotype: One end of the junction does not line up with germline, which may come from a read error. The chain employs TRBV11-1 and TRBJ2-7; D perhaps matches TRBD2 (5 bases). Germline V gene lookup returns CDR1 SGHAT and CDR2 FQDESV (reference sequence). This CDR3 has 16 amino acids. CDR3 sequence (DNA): TGTGCCATCAGCTTAGCGATTCGTGACAACTCCTACGAGCGCTACTTC. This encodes CAISLAIRDNSYERYF.

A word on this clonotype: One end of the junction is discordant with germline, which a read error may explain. The CDR3 loop is CASSLLMLGSEAFF. As DNA, the CDR3 is TGTGCCAGCAGCTTGCTAATGCTGGGAAGTGAAGCATTCTTT. V gene TRBV11-2 combines with J gene TRBJ1-1; D is unclear. In germline, CDR1 is SGHAT, CDR2 FQNNGV. CDR3 length equals 14 residues. Full variable domain (missing parts from reference TRBV11-2 and TRBJ1-1): EAGVAQSPRYKIIEKRQSVAFWCNPISGHATLYWYQQILGQGPKLLIQFQNNGVVDDSQLPKDRFSAERLKGVDSTLKIQPAKLEDSAVYLCASSLLMLGSEAFFGQGTRLTVV.

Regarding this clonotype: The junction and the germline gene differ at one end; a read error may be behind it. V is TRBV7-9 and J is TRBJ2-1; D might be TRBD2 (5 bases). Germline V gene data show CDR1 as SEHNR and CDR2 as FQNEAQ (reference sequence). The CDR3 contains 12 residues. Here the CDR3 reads CASGLLGNEQFF. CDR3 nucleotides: TGTGCCAGCGGCTTACTAGGCAATGAGCAGTTCTTC.

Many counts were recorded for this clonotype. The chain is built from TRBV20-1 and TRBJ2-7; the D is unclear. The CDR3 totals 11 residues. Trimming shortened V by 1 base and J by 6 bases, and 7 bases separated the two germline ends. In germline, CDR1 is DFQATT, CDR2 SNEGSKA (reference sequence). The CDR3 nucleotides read TGCAGTGCTAGAGGTCCGTTCGAGCAGTACTTC. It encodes CSARGPFEQYF.

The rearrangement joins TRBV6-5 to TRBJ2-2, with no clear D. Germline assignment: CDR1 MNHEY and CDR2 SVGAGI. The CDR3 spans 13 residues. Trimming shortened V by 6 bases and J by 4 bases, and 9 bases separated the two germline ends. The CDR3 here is CASRPPSTGELFF. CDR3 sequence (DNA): TGTGCCAGCAGACCGCCCAGCACCGGGGAGCTGTTTTTT.

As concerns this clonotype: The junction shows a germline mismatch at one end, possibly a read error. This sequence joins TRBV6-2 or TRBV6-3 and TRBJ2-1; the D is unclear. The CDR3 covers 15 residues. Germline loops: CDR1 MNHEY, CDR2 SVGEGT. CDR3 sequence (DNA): TGTGCCAGCAGTTATAGGCTCCGATCCTACAGTGAGCAGTTTTTC. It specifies CASSYRLRSYSEQFF.

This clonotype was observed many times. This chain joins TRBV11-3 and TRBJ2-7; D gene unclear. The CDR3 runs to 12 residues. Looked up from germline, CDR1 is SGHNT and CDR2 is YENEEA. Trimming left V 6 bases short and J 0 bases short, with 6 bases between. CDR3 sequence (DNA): TGTGCCAGCAGGGCCGCCTCCTACGAGCAGTACTTC. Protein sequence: CASRAASYEQYF.

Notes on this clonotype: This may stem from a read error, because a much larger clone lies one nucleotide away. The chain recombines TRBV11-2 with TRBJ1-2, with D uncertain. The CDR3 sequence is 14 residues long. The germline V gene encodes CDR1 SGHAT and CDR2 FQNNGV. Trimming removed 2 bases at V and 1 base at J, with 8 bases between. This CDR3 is CASSLMNNNYGYTF. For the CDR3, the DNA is TGTGCCAGCAGCTTAATGAACAATAACTATGGCTACACCTTC.

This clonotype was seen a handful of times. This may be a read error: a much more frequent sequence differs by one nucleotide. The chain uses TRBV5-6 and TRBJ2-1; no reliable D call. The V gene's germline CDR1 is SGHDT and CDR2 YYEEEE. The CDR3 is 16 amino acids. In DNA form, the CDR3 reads TGTACCAGCAGCTTGGGTCCCAGGTTCTCCTACAATGAGCAGTTCTTC. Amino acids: CTSSLGPRFSYNEQFF. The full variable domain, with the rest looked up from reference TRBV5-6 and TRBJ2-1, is DAGVTQSPTHLIKTRGQQVTLRCSPKSGHDTVSWYQQALGQGPQFIFQYYEEEERQRGNFPDRFSGHQFPNYSSELNVNALLLGDSALYLCTSSLGPRFSYNEQFFGPGTRLTVL.

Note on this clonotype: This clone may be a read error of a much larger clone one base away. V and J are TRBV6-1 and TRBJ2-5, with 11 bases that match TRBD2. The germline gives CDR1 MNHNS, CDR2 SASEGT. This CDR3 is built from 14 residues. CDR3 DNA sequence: TGTGCCGGCAGTGACACTAGCGGGGGAAAGACCCAGTACTTC. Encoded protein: CAGSDTSGGKTQYF.

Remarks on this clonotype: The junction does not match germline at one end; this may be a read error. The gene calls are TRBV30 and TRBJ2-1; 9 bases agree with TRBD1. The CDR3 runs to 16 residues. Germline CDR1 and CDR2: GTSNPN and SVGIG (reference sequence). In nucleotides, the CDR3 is TGTGCCTGTAGTGAGGGAACAGGGGGCGCGTTCGGTGAACAGTTCTTC. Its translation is CACSEGTGGAFGEQFF.

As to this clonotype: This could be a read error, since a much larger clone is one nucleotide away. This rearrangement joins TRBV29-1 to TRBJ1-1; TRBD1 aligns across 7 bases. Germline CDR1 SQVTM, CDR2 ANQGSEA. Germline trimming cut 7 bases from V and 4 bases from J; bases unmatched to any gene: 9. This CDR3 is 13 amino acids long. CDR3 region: CSATTGLGTEAFF. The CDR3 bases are TGCAGCGCGACGACAGGGCTTGGCACTGAAGCTTTCTTT.

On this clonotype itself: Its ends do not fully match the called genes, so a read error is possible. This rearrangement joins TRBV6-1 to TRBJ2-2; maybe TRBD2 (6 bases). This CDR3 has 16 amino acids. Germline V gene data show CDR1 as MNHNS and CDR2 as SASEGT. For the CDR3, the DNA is TGTGTCAGCAGCGCCGGGATTAGCGCTAACACCGGGGGGCTGTTTTTT. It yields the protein CVSSAGISANTGGLFF.

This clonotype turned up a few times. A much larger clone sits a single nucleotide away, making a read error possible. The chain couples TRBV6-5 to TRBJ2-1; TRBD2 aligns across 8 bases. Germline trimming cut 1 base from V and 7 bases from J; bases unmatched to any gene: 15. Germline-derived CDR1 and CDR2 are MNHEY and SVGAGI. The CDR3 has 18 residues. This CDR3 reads CASSYLSPGLTGGNEQFF. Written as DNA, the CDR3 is TGTGCCAGCAGTTACTTATCCCCGGGACTAACGGGGGGGAATGAGCAGTTCTTC.

CDR3 DNA sequence: TGCGCCAGCAGCCAATCCGGGACAGGGTCCACTCAATCTTTCTTT. Translating it yields CASSQSGTGSTQSFF. The genes are TRBV4-1 and TRBJ1-1, with 9 nucleotides matching TRBD1. V shed 2 bases and J 12 bases; nucleotides not matched to a gene: 13. This CDR3 comprises 15 residues. In germline, CDR1 is MGHRA, CDR2 YSYEKL.

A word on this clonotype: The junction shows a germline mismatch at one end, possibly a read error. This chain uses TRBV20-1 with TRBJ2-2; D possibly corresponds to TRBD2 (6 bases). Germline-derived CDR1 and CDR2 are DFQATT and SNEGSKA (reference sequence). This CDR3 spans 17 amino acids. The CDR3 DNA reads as TGCAGTGTTAGAGCTTCGGGTGGGGGGAGCAACACGGGGGAGCTGTTTTTT. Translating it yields CSVRASGGGSNTGELFF.